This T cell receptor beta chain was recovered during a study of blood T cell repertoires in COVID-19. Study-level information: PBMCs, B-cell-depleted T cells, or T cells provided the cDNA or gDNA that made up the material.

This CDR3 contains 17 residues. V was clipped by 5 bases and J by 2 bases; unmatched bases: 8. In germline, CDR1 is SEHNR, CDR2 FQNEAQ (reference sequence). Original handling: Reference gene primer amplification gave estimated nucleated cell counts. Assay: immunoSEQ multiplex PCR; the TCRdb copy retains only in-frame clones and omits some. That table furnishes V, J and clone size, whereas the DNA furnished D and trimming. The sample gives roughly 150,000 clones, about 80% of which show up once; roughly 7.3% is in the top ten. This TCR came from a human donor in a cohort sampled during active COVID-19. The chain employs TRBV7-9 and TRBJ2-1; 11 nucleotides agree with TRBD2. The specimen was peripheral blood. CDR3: CASSKALAGGPYNEQFF. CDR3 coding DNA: TGTGCCAGCAGCAAAGCTTTAGCGGGGGGGCCCTACAATGAGCAGTTCTTC.